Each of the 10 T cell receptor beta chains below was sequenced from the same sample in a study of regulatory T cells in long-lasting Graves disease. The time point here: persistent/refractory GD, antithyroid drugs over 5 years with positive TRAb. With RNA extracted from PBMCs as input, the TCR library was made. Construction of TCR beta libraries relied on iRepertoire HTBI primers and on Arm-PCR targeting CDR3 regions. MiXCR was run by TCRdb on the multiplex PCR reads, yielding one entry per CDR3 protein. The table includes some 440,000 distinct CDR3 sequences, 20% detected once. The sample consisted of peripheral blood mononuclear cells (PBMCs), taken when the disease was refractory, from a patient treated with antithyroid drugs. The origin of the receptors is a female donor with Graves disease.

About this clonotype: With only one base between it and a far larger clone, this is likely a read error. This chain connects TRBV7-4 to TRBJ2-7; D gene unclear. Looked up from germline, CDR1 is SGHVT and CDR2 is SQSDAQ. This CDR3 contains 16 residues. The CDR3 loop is CASNEVVTSASYKQYF. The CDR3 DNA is TGTGCCAGCAACGAAGTTGTAACGTCCGCCTCCTACAAGCAGTACTTC.

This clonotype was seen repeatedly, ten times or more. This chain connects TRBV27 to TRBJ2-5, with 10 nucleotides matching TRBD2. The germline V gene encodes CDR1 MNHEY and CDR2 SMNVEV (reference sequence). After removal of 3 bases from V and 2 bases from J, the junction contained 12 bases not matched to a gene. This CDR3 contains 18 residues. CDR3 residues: CASSFTPPIAGGQETQYF. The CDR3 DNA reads TGTGCCAGCAGTTTTACCCCCCCGATAGCGGGAGGTCAAGAGACCCAGTACTTC.

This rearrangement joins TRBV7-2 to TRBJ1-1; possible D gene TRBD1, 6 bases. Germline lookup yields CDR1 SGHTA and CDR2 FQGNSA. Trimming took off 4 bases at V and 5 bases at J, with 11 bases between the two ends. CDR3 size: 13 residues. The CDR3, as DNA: TGTGCCAGCAGCTGGGGGCAATGGACTGAAGCTTTCTTT. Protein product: CASSWGQWTEAFF.

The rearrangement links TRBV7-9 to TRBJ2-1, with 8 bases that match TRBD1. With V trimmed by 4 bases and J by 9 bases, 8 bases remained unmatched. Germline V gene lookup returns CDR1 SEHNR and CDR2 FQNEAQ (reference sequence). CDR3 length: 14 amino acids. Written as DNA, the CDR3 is TGTGCCAGCAGCTATCGGACAGGGTTTAGTGAGCAGTTCTTC. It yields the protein CASSYRTGFSEQFF.

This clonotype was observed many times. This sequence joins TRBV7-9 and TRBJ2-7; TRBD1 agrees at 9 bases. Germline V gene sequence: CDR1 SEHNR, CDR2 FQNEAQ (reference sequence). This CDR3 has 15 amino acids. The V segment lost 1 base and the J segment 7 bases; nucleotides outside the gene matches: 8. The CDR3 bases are TGTGCCAGCAGCTTAGGGGACAGGGCATCGGCGGAGCAGTACTTC. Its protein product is CASSLGDRASAEQYF.

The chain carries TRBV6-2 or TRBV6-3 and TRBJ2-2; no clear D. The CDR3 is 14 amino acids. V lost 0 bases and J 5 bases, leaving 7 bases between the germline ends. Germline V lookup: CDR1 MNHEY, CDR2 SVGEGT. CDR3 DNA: TGTGCCAGCAGTTACTCCCCCTGGACCGGGGAGCTGTTTTTT. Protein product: CASSYSPWTGELFF.

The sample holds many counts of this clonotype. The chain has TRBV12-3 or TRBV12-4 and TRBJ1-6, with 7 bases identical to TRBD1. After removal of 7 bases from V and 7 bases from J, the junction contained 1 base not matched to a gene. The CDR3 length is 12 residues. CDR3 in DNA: TGTGCCAGCACAGGGGGGAATTCACCCCTCCACTTT. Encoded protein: CASTGGNSPLHF.

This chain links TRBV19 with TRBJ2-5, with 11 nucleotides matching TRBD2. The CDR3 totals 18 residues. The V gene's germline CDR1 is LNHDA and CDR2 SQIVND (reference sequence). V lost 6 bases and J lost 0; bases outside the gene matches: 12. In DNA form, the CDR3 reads TGTGCCAGTAGCCTCCGCCGGACTAGCGGGCCCTACCAAGAGACCCAGTACTTC. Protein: CASSLRRTSGPYQETQYF.

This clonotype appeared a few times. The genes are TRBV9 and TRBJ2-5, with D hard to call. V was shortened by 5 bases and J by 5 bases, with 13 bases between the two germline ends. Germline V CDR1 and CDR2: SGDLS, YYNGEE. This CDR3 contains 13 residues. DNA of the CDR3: TGTGCCAGCAGTCAAAGAAGTGGGGAGACCCAGTACTTC. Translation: CASSQRSGETQYF.

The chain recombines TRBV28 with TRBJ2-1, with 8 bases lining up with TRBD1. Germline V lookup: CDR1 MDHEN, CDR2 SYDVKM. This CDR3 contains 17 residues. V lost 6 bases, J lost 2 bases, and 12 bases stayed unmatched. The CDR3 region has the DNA TGTGCCAGCAGCCTTTCTCGGGGGACAGGTGCCTACAATGAGCAGTTCTTC. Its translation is CASSLSRGTGAYNEQFF. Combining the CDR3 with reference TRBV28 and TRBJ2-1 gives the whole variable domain DVKVTQSSRYLVKRTGEKVFLECVQDMDHENMFWYRQDPGLGLRLIYFSYDVKMKEKGDIPEGYSVSREKKERFSLILESASTNQTSMYLCASSLSRGTGAYNEQFFGPGTRLTVL.